This T cell receptor beta chain was captured by sequencing in a study of T-cell reconstitution after alpha-beta-depleted transplantation in children. Preparing the TCRbeta library involved the use of unique molecular identifiers. Each CDR3 protein is one row after TCRdb ran MiXCR on the PCR reads. The sample holds 300,000 to 400,000 distinct CDR3 sequences, 15% to 20% seen once. Regarding the study as a whole: The study reportedly traced alpha-beta T cells about two months after transplant to several hundred expanded graft clones. The study traced high day-60 TCRbeta diversity in some patients to surviving recipient T cells and thymic progenitors. One year post-transplant, T-cell counts and diversity were largely derived from T cells produced anew.

V was cut by 0 bases and J by 3 bases, with 13 bases left in between. CDR3 length equals 16 residues. CDR1 is MNHEY, CDR2 SVGEGT, per germline. This clonotype turned up a few times. Its matching antigen is unknown. The chain has TRBV6-2 or TRBV6-3 and TRBJ2-3; D is undetermined. The material sequenced was PBMCs, mostly from graft donor cells, taken 360 days after TCRalphabeta/CD19-depleted stem cell transplant. This clonotype was sampled from a male patient between 2 and 10 years old who had a stem cell transplant for acute lymphoblastic leukemia, so the T cells may come from the graft donor. CDR3 sequence reads: CASSYSPEFLTDTQYF. The CDR3 bases are TGTGCCAGCAGTTACTCCCCTGAATTCTTAACAGATACGCAGTATTTT.